The rows below give T cell receptor beta chains drawn from one sample of a study of blood T cell repertoires in COVID-19. The table came from immunoSEQ multiplex PCR; TCRdb's copy has only in-frame clones and leaves some out. In the table there are under 250,000 clones, approximately 78% of which are singletons. The sequenced material came from peripheral blood. The receptors were sampled from a woman in her sixties or seventies with COVID-19, enrolled during active disease. Each CDR3 is given with its conserved first and last residue. D genes are given only for firm matches. Clone size appears in some rows only: once, few, many, or a class for an expanded clone.

J	size	V	D	DNA	CDR3
TRBJ2-1	NA	TRBV6-2/TRBV6-3	TRBD2	TGTGCCAGCAGTCCCTTCCTTCTTAGCGGGGACTCCTACAATGAGCAGTTCTTC	CASSPFLLSGDSYNEQFF
TRBJ2-7	NA	TRBV6-5	TRBD2	TGTGCCAGCAGTTACGGGACTAGCGGTAGCTCCTACGAGCAGTACTTC	CASSYGTSGSSYEQYF
TRBJ2-1	NA	TRBV2	TRBD2	TGTGCCAGCAGTGTGGAAGCGGGACGCTCCTACAATGAGCAGTTCTTC	CASSVEAGRSYNEQFF
TRBJ2-3	few	TRBV28	NA	TGTGCCAGCATCGGAGGTAGGCGGACTAGCACAGATACGCAGTATTTT	CASIGGRRTSTDTQYF
TRBJ2-3	once	TRBV9	TRBD2	TGTGCCAGCAGCGTAGTTGCAGCGGGAGAAACCCTCAGGGATACGCAGTATTTT	CASSVVAAGETLRDTQYF
TRBJ2-3	NA	TRBV27	TRBD1	TGTGCCAGCAGTACCCCGGGGACAGGGGAGACGCAGTATTTT	CASSTPGTGETQYF
TRBJ2-3	NA	TRBV30	TRBD1	TGTGCCTGGAGTTCCAGGGGGCGAGGTCGCACAGATACGCAGTATTTT	CAWSSRGRGRTDTQYF
TRBJ2-7	few	TRBV19	NA	TGTGCCAGTAGTATCCTGCAGGCGCGAGTTGGCGAGCAGTACTTC	CASSILQARVGEQYF
TRBJ2-1	NA	TRBV28	TRBD2	TGTGCCAGCAGTTTAGGCGGGAGCTCCTACAATGAGCAGTTCTTC	CASSLGGSSYNEQFF
TRBJ2-7	NA	TRBV12-3/TRBV12-4	NA	TGTGCCAGCAGTTGGGGGAGGCGGGACGAGCAGTACTTC	CASSWGRRDEQYF
TRBJ1-4	NA	TRBV29-1	NA	TGCAGCTTTAGGGGTGCCAGTGAAAAACTGTTTTTT	CSFRGASEKLFF
TRBJ2-2	NA	TRBV7-3	NA	TGTGCCAGCAGCTTCGGACCAGGAGGGGCCGGGGAGCTGTTTTTT	CASSFGPGGAGELFF
TRBJ2-2	NA	TRBV7-9	TRBD2	TGTGCCAGCAGCTTCATCTCTAGCGGGAAGAGCGGGGAGCTGTTTTTT	CASSFISSGKSGELFF
TRBJ2-3	NA	TRBV7-2	TRBD2	TGTGCCAGCAGCCCGACTAGCGGGAGGGCCGGGTACACAGATACGCAGTATTTT	CASSPTSGRAGYTDTQYF
TRBJ1-1	NA	TRBV5-1	TRBD1	TGCGCCAGCAGCCCGGGACAGGGGTCGAACACTGAAGCTTTCTTT	CASSPGQGSNTEAFF
TRBJ2-7	NA	TRBV28	TRBD1	TGTGCCAGCAGTTTAAGACAGGGGAACTCCTACGAGCAGTACTTC	CASSLRQGNSYEQYF
TRBJ2-7	NA	TRBV6-5	NA	TGTGCCAGCGGCCGGGAACCGACCTACGAGCAGTACTTC	CASGREPTYEQYF
TRBJ2-2	NA	TRBV5-1	NA	TGCGCCAGCAGCTTGAGCTACACCGGGGAGCTGTTTTTT	CASSLSYTGELFF
TRBJ2-1	NA	TRBV28	NA	TGTGCCAGTCTCCCCCGCGGGCGCAATGAGCAGTTCTTC	CASLPRGRNEQFF
TRBJ1-2	NA	TRBV5-8	TRBD1	TGTGCCAGCTCGAGAGGACAGGCCCCTGGCTACACCTTC	CASSRGQAPGYTF
TRBJ2-7	NA	TRBV30	NA	TGTGCCTGGAGTGTAGGGGGATTAGGGTACGAGCAGTACTTC	CAWSVGGLGYEQYF
TRBJ2-1	NA	TRBV3-1/TRBV3-2	TRBD2	TGTGCCAGCAGCCTGCCGGGACTAGCGGGAGACGATGAGCAGTTCTTC	CASSLPGLAGDDEQFF
TRBJ2-5	once	TRBV5-4	TRBD2	TGTGCCAGCAGCTTGACTAGCGGAGAGACCCAGTACTTC	CASSLTSGETQYF
TRBJ2-5	NA	TRBV4-1	TRBD1	TGCGCCAGCAGCCAGGGACAGCAAGAGACCCAGTACTTC	CASSQGQQETQYF
TRBJ1-5	once	TRBV7-2	NA	TGTGCCAGCAGCTTATGGGGGGGTTCGTCCCAGCATTTT	CASSLWGGSSQHF
TRBJ1-3	NA	TRBV4-2	TRBD1	TGTGCCAGCAGCCAAGATCCTAACCGGGACAGTGGAAACACCATATATTTT	CASSQDPNRDSGNTIYF
TRBJ2-7	NA	TRBV1	NA	TGCACCAGCAGCCAAGTCGTAGGAGGACTTAACTACGAGCAGTACTTC	CTSSQVVGGLNYEQYF
TRBJ2-7	NA	TRBV6-4	TRBD2	TGTGCCAGCAGTGAGTTTAATAGGTCGAGCGGGAGATTGATCCCGCAGTACTTC	CASSEFNRSSGRLIPQYF
TRBJ2-5	NA	TRBV2	NA	TGTGCCAGCAGTCTCCAGACCCAGTACTTC	CASSLQTQYF
TRBJ1-1	NA	TRBV28	TRBD1	TGTGCCAGCAGTTCCGCAGACAGGGGGGACACTGAAGCTTTCTTT	CASSSADRGDTEAFF
TRBJ2-3	NA	TRBV5-1	TRBD2	TGCGCCAGCAGCTTGGGACTAGCGGGAGGAAAAGATACGCAGTATTTT	CASSLGLAGGKDTQYF
TRBJ2-1	once	TRBV2	TRBD2	TGTGCCAGCATTCTAGCTGGGGAGGGTGAGCAGTTCTTC	CASILAGEGEQFF
TRBJ2-7	NA	TRBV7-6	TRBD2	TGTGCCAGCAGCTCGACGACTAGCGGGGGGCCTGGCGAGCAGTACTTC	CASSSTTSGGPGEQYF
TRBJ1-5	NA	TRBV18	NA	TGTGCCAGCTCACCTACCGACAGGATGGTCAATCAGCCCCAGCATTTT	CASSPTDRMVNQPQHF
TRBJ1-2	NA	TRBV6-5	TRBD1	TGTGCCAGCAGCGGACAGGGGGTAGGTGGCTACACCTTC	CASSGQGVGGYTF
TRBJ2-3	NA	TRBV30	TRBD1	TGTGCCTGGAGTGTACGGGGACAGGACACAGATACGCAGTATTTT	CAWSVRGQDTDTQYF
TRBJ1-1	NA	TRBV20-1	NA	TGCAGTGCTGGCGGGAACACTGAAGCTTTCTTT	CSAGGNTEAFF
TRBJ2-1	NA	TRBV28	NA	TGTGCCAGCAGTTCCCCGGGACGGATGGGGGGAGAGCAGTTCTTC	CASSSPGRMGGEQFF
TRBJ1-2	few	TRBV19	TRBD1	TGTGCCAGTAGTACGACAGGGGATCCCATCTATGGCTACACCTTC	CASSTTGDPIYGYTF
TRBJ2-4	NA	TRBV18	TRBD1	TGTGCCAGCTCACCTGGTCAGGGGGCTTGGAACATTCAGTACTTC	CASSPGQGAWNIQYF
TRBJ2-5	NA	TRBV5-1	TRBD2	TGCGCCAGCAGCTTGGGCGGGAGTCCCAAAGAGACCCAGTACTTC	CASSLGGSPKETQYF
TRBJ2-3	NA	TRBV19	TRBD2	TGTGCCAGTAGTGCGGAATCCGGACTAGCGGGCACAGATACGCAGTATTTT	CASSAESGLAGTDTQYF
TRBJ1-5	NA	TRBV6-5	TRBD1	TGTGCCAGCAAAAGAACAGGGGGTAGTCAGCCCCAGCATTTT	CASKRTGGSQPQHF
TRBJ1-1	NA	TRBV7-6	NA	TGTGCCAGCAGCTCCGGGGGGATAAAGACCCCGAACACTGAAGCTTTCTTT	CASSSGGIKTPNTEAFF
TRBJ1-2	NA	TRBV3-1/TRBV3-2	NA	TGTGCCAGCAGCATAAGGGGGAGGGACTATGGCTACACCTTC	CASSIRGRDYGYTF
TRBJ1-2	NA	TRBV7-3	NA	TGTGCCAGCAGCCCCCAACCCGGACAGAGCGAGTATGGCTACACCTTC	CASSPQPGQSEYGYTF
TRBJ2-7	NA	TRBV7-2	NA	TGTGCCAGCAGCCAAGGGAGCTACGAGCAGTACTTC	CASSQGSYEQYF
TRBJ1-1	NA	TRBV29-1	NA	TGCAGCGTTGAACTAGGAGGGACTGAAGCTTTCTTT	CSVELGGTEAFF
TRBJ1-2	NA	TRBV28	NA	TGTGCCAGCAGTTTGAAAGCGCCGAGGGGCTACACCTTC	CASSLKAPRGYTF
TRBJ2-5	NA	TRBV7-9	TRBD2	TGTGCCAGCAGCTTGGGACTAGCGGGAGTTTCGGAGACCCAGTACTTC	CASSLGLAGVSETQYF
TRBJ2-7	few	TRBV9	TRBD1	TGTGCCAGCAGCGTAGCCCTGGACAGGCTCGGCGAGCAGTACTTC	CASSVALDRLGEQYF
TRBJ1-2	NA	TRBV11-2	NA	TGTGCCAGCAGCCGGGCCGGGAATGGCTACACCTTC	CASSRAGNGYTF
TRBJ2-7	NA	TRBV7-2	TRBD2	TGTGCCAGCAGCTTAGTTGGGACTAGCCCCTACGAGCAGTACTTC	CASSLVGTSPYEQYF
TRBJ1-5	NA	TRBV7-2	NA	TGTGCCAGCAGCTTGGGGCAGATCAATCAGCCCCAGCATTTT	CASSLGQINQPQHF
TRBJ1-2	NA	TRBV7-9	NA	TGTGCCAGCAGCCGGTCAGGGGAATTGGGCTATGGCTACACCTTC	CASSRSGELGYGYTF
TRBJ2-7	NA	TRBV24-1	NA	TGTGCCACCAGTGCCGAGAGCTCCTACGAGCAGTACTTC	CATSAESSYEQYF
TRBJ1-1	NA	TRBV5-1	NA	TGCGCCAGCAGCCTAGGACGAAGCGTGTATCAGGGGAGTGAAGCTTTCTTT	CASSLGRSVYQGSEAFF
TRBJ1-2	NA	TRBV18	NA	TGTGCCAGCTCCCCAGACAGTTCCTTCCGTGGCTACACCTTC	CASSPDSSFRGYTF
TRBJ2-5	NA	TRBV11-2	TRBD2	TGTGCCAGCAGCTTAAGGCGGGGGGAGACCCAGTACTTC	CASSLRRGETQYF